These 32 T cell receptor beta chains came from one sample sequenced in a study of cytomegalovirus exposure and HLA in healthy donors. The PCR ran on 60 Vbeta and 13 Jbeta primers. TCRdb keeps only in-frame clones here, not all; method: immunoSEQ multiplex PCR. The data show 200,000 to 250,000 clones, just over 75% seen once. Sequences were obtained from PBMCs. The receptor source for this set is a man aged 18 to 29 in good health and CMV-seronegative.

The chain recombines TRBV19 with TRBJ2-2; TRBD1 matches at 7 bases. CDR3 length: 17 amino acids. Germline V gene lookup returns CDR1 LNHDA and CDR2 SQIVND (reference sequence). The V gene end was trimmed by 4 bases and the J gene end by 7 bases; junction bases not matched to a gene: 15. The CDR3 spells CASSTRQGGQKGGELFF. The CDR3 DNA is TGTGCCAGTAGTACCCGACAGGGCGGCCAAAAGGGCGGGGAGCTGTTTTTT.

The chain employs TRBV7-9 and TRBJ2-3, with 7 bases lining up with TRBD2. This CDR3 contains 15 residues. Germline CDR1 is SEHNR and CDR2 is FQNEAQ (reference sequence). Losses at the gene ends were 0 bases for V and 6 bases for J; bases not matched to a gene: 6. The CDR3 region has the DNA TGTGCCAGCAGCTTAGCGGGAGGGCCCTCTGATACGCAGTATTTT. This translates into CASSLAGGPSDTQYF.

The CDR3 DNA reads as TGTGCCAGCAGCTTATCGACAGGGGTGGGGCAGCCCCAGCATTTT. It specifies CASSLSTGVGQPQHF. The genes are TRBV7-9 and TRBJ1-5; TRBD1 aligns across 8 bases. After removal of 2 bases from V and 7 bases from J, the junction contained 7 bases not matched to a gene. CDR3 size: 15 residues. CDR1 is SEHNR and CDR2 is FQNEAQ in the germline V gene (reference sequence).

About this clone: In the same sample, other DNA sequences code for this CDR3. The chain's CDR3 is CASSPPTGGTGELFF. The CDR3 nucleotides are TGTGCCAGCTCACCACCGACAGGGGGCACCGGGGAGCTGTTTTTT. The gene calls are TRBV18 and TRBJ2-2, with TRBD1 matching 9 bases. V gave up 0 bases and J gave up 4 bases; unmatched junction bases: 0. Germline CDR1 reads KGHSH; CDR2 reads LQKENI. The CDR3 consists of 15 residues.

CDR3 protein: CASSPTSGNADEQFF. In DNA form, the CDR3 reads TGTGCCAGCAGTCCCACTAGCGGGAACGCCGATGAGCAGTTCTTC. V is TRBV7-6 and J is TRBJ2-1; 10 bases are a match to TRBD2. The CDR3 is 15 residues long. V shed 6 bases and J 8 bases; nucleotides not matched to a gene: 10. CDR1 is SGHVS and CDR2 is FNYEAQ in the germline V gene.

The CDR3 nucleotides are TGTGCCAGTAGCGACACGGACAGGGTTAATGGCTACACCTTC. Protein: CASSDTDRVNGYTF. The chain links TRBV19 to TRBJ1-2; TRBD1 matches at 8 bases. Germline trimming cut 6 bases from V and 6 bases from J; bases unmatched to any gene: 9. The length of the CDR3 is 14 residues. Germline CDR1 and CDR2: LNHDA and SQIVND (reference sequence).

Concerning this clone: Other DNA sequences in the same sample also yield this CDR3. The chain combines TRBV5-4 with TRBJ2-4, with D possibly being TRBD1 (7 bases). This CDR3 has 16 residues. Germline V gives CDR1 SGHNT, CDR2 YYREEE (reference sequence). V was trimmed by 4 bases and J by 2 bases, leaving 16 bases between them. The CDR3: CASSLRQGGTKNIQYF. The CDR3, as DNA: TGTGCCAGCAGCCTGCGACAGGGCGGGACCAAAAACATTCAGTACTTC.

A note on this clone: Different DNA sequences within this sample yield the same CDR3. The chain uses TRBV27 and TRBJ2-1; 9 positions agree with TRBD1. CDR3 length: 15 residues. V shed 5 bases, J shed 9 bases, and the junction held 11 bases outside the gene matches. CDR1 is MNHEY, CDR2 SMNVEV, per germline (reference sequence). The chain's CDR3 is CASSPTDRGAGEQFF. CDR3 DNA sequence: TGTGCCAGCAGTCCGACGGACAGGGGCGCGGGTGAGCAGTTCTTC.

The genes are TRBV6-5 and TRBJ2-1; D ambiguous. The CDR3 has 12 amino acids. The V and J ends lost 8 bases and 2 bases respectively, with 7 bases between them. Germline V gives CDR1 MNHEY, CDR2 SVGAGI. The CDR3 bases are TGTGCCAGCGGAGAGACCTACAATGAGCAGTTCTTC. Protein product: CASGETYNEQFF.

The rearrangement joins TRBV18 to TRBJ1-1, with 7 bases that match TRBD1. V lost 7 bases to trimming and J lost 6 bases; unmatched junction nucleotides: 8. Per the germline V gene, CDR1 is KGHSH and CDR2 is LQKENI. This CDR3 is built from 13 residues. Here the CDR3 reads CASFRDREAEAFF. In nucleotides, the CDR3 is TGTGCCAGCTTCCGGGACAGAGAGGCTGAAGCTTTCTTT.

J is TRBJ2-7 and V is TRBV30, with 8 positions matching TRBD2. The V segment lost 6 bases and the J segment 4 bases; nucleotides outside the gene matches: 8. The V gene's germline CDR1 is GTSNPN and CDR2 SVGIG (reference sequence). This CDR3 is built from 13 residues. This CDR3 is CACTRGGWYEQYF. CDR3 nucleotide sequence: TGTGCCTGTACCCGGGGGGGCTGGTACGAGCAGTACTTC.

The V call is TRBV29-1, the J call TRBJ2-5; 8 bases match TRBD2. The CDR3 has 15 amino acids. V lost 7 bases to trimming and J lost 1 base; unmatched junction nucleotides: 11. The V gene's germline CDR1 is SQVTM and CDR2 ANQGSEA. The CDR3 DNA reads TGCAGCGCCATGCAGAGGACTAGCCCCCAAGAGACCCAGTACTTC. Encoded protein: CSAMQRTSPQETQYF.

This clone came up once. This chain uses TRBV19 with TRBJ2-7; 7 bases match TRBD2. The CDR3 covers 13 residues. The V segment lost 5 bases and the J segment 2 bases; nucleotides outside the gene matches: 3. Looked up from germline, CDR1 is LNHDA and CDR2 is SQIVND (reference sequence). This CDR3 reads CASSDGLAYEQYF. CDR3 coding DNA: TGTGCCAGTAGTGATGGACTAGCCTACGAGCAGTACTTC.

The table lists this clone with a count of one. The V and J genes are TRBV7-9 and TRBJ2-2; 10 nucleotides match TRBD1. V lost 0 bases to trimming and J lost 7 bases; unmatched junction nucleotides: 5. The CDR3 extends over 16 amino acids. Germline values: CDR1 SEHNR, CDR2 FQNEAQ (reference sequence). The DNA of the CDR3 is TGTGCCAGCAGCTTAGCCCGGACAGGGGGAAGCGGGGAGCTGTTTTTT. As protein: CASSLARTGGSGELFF.

On this clone itself: This sample also contains other DNA sequences that code for the same CDR3. The chain employs TRBV2 and TRBJ2-7; 7 positions match TRBD1. J was trimmed by 3 bases and V by 6 bases; bases with no gene match: 2. Germline CDR1 SNHLY, CDR2 FYNNEI. This CDR3 region has 12 residues. For the CDR3, the DNA is TGTGCCAGCAGGGGGGACAGCTACGAGCAGTACTTC. Encoded protein: CASRGDSYEQYF.

This clone has more than one count but fewer than ten. The CDR3, as DNA: TGCGCCAGCAGCCGGGACAGCTCCTACAATGAGCAGTTCTTC. Protein product: CASSRDSSYNEQFF. The chain joins TRBV10-1 to TRBJ2-1; TRBD1 aligns across 7 bases. This CDR3 has 14 amino acids. The trim removed 6 bases at V and 0 bases at J, leaving 2 bases unmatched. From germline, CDR1 is WNHNN and CDR2 SYGVQD (reference sequence).

V is TRBV5-8 and J is TRBJ2-3; 10 bases are shared with TRBD2. Germline CDR1 and CDR2: SGHTS and YDEGEE. The CDR3 spans 15 residues. The junction had 0 bases not matched to a gene; V was cut back by 2 bases and J by 0 bases. The CDR3 loop is CASSLAGGSTDTQYF. The CDR3, as DNA: TGTGCCAGCAGCTTAGCGGGAGGGAGCACAGATACGCAGTATTTT.

This chain joins TRBV6-1 and TRBJ1-5, with 12 bases that match TRBD1. Germline-derived CDR1 and CDR2 are MNHNS and SASEGT. The CDR3 runs to 15 residues. With V trimmed by 7 bases and J by 5 bases, 6 bases remained unmatched. CDR3 DNA sequence: TGTGCCAGCACCGGGGACAGGGGGCTGTATCAGCCCCAGCATTTT. Residues: CASTGDRGLYQPQHF.

This clone showed up just a few times. This sequence joins TRBV5-1 and TRBJ2-3; perhaps TRBD2 as D (6 bases). V dropped 3 bases and J dropped 1 base, with 12 bases sitting between them. The CDR3 loop spans 15 amino acids. Germline V gene data show CDR1 as SGHRS and CDR2 as YFSETQ. The CDR3 DNA is TGCGCCAGCAGCTCCCTAGCGTTGGGCACAGATACGCAGTATTTT. Protein product: CASSSLALGTDTQYF.

This chain joins TRBV19 and TRBJ2-6; D not resolved. V lost 4 bases to trimming and J lost 0 bases, with 7 bases between them. Germline loops: CDR1 LNHDA, CDR2 SQIVND (reference sequence). This CDR3 spans 15 amino acids. CDR3 amino acids: CASSSLRSGANVLTF. In DNA form, the CDR3 reads TGTGCCAGTAGTAGCCTGCGCTCTGGGGCCAACGTCCTGACTTTC.

In DNA form, the CDR3 reads TGTGCCAGCAGCACCACCAGCTCTGGAAACACCATATATTTT. Encoded protein: CASSTTSSGNTIYF. V and J are TRBV4-2 and TRBJ1-3; D is uncertain. Germline V gene sequence: CDR1 LGHNA, CDR2 YNFKEQ. Trimming pared 5 bases from V and 0 bases from J, leaving 8 bases between. The CDR3 is made up of 14 amino acids.

The CDR3 nucleotides are TGTGCCAGCGCAGACAGGGCCTATAGCAATCAGCCCCAGCATTTT. Protein sequence: CASADRAYSNQPQHF. The gene calls are TRBV27 and TRBJ1-5, with TRBD1 identical over 7 bases. Per the germline V gene, CDR1 is MNHEY and CDR2 is SMNVEV (reference sequence). The CDR3 has 15 amino acids. The ends lost 8 bases at V and 0 bases at J; junction bases unmatched: 7.

This clone was found once. The rearrangement joins TRBV7-8 to TRBJ2-1, with TRBD1 identical over 7 bases. The CDR3 is made up of 14 amino acids. Germline V lookup: CDR1 SGHVS, CDR2 FQNEAQ. The ends lost 2 bases at V and 6 bases at J; junction bases unmatched: 4. In DNA, the CDR3 is TGTGCCAGCAGCTTAACACAGGGGTTCAATGAGCAGTTCTTC. Its translation: CASSLTQGFNEQFF.

The V gene is TRBV6-5, the J gene TRBJ1-3; 8 bases are a match to TRBD1. The CDR3 runs to 14 residues. V was pared by 4 bases and J by 14 bases, with 13 bases of the junction left unmatched. Germline CDR1 is MNHEY and CDR2 is SVGAGI. CDR3 amino acids: CASSSTGGENMLYF. In DNA form, the CDR3 reads TGTGCCAGCAGTTCCACAGGGGGGGAGAACATGTTATATTTT.

CDR3: CASSYTGGFRYEQYF. DNA for the CDR3: TGTGCCAGCAGCTACACAGGGGGCTTTCGGTACGAGCAGTACTTC. V is TRBV5-4 and J is TRBJ2-7, with 9 positions matching TRBD1. With V trimmed by 3 bases and J by 4 bases, 8 bases remained unmatched. CDR3 length: 15 amino acids. CDR1 is SGHNT and CDR2 is YYREEE in the germline V gene (reference sequence).

The chain links TRBV6-5 to TRBJ1-3; D remains unclear. Germline values: CDR1 MNHEY, CDR2 SVGAGI. The CDR3 totals 14 residues. Deletions cut 6 bases from V and 0 bases from J, with 9 bases between. Here the CDR3 DNA reads TGTGCCAGCAGGAGGCTCGGCTCTGGAAACACCATATATTTT. Translating it yields CASRRLGSGNTIYF.

The V and J genes are TRBV6-5 and TRBJ2-7; weak D call: TRBD1 (5 bases). This CDR3 contains 13 residues. From germline, CDR1 is MNHEY and CDR2 SVGAGI. Trimming stripped 2 bases from V and 6 bases from J, with 11 bases between. The CDR3 nucleotides are TGTGCCAGCAGTTACGGTGGACAAGGCGAGCAGTACTTC. Translating gives CASSYGGQGEQYF.

V is TRBV7-2 and J is TRBJ2-7; TRBD2 matches at 7 bases. CDR1 is SGHTA and CDR2 is FQGNSA in the germline V gene. CDR3 size: 15 residues. The V and J ends lost 5 bases and 4 bases, in that order; junction bases with no gene match: 11. This chain's CDR3 is CASSPTGTNQYEQYF. CDR3 coding DNA: TGTGCCAGCAGCCCGACCGGGACTAATCAGTACGAGCAGTACTTC. Together with reference TRBV7-2 and TRBJ2-7, the CDR3 gives the full variable domain: GAGVSQSPSNKVTEKGKDVELRCDPISGHTALYWYRQSLGQGLEFLIYFQGNSAPDKSGLPSDRFSAERTGGSVSTLTIQRTQQEDSAVYLCASSPTGTNQYEQYFGPGTRLTVT.

Turning to this clone: The junction and the germline gene differ at one end; a read error may be behind it. In the same sample, other DNA sequences code for this CDR3. This chain connects TRBV11-2 to TRBJ1-1; possibly TRBD1 for D (5 bases). CDR1 is SGHAT and CDR2 is FQNNGV in the germline V gene. The CDR3 totals 13 residues. In DNA, the CDR3 is TGTGCCAGCAGCCTAGACAGTAACACTGAAGCTTTCTTT. It codes for CASSLDSNTEAFF. Combining the CDR3 with reference TRBV11-2 and TRBJ1-1 gives the whole variable domain EAGVAQSPRYKIIEKRQSVAFWCNPISGHATLYWYQQILGQGPKLLIQFQNNGVVDDSQLPKDRFSAERLKGVDSTLKIQPAKLEDSAVYLCASSLDSNTEAFFGQGTRLTVV.

The rearrangement joins TRBV7-9 to TRBJ2-1, with D maybe TRBD1 (5 bases). Looked up from germline, CDR1 is SEHNR and CDR2 is FQNEAQ (reference sequence). The V end was cut by 0 bases, the J end by 14 bases, with 20 bases between. This CDR3 comprises 15 residues. CDR3 residues: CASSLAKGRTLDEFF. As DNA, the CDR3 is TGTGCCAGCAGCTTAGCGAAGGGTAGGACATTGGATGAGTTCTTC.

V and J are TRBV6-5 and TRBJ1-4; D unclear. Trimming removed 4 bases from V and 5 bases from J, with 14 bases in between. Germline V CDR1 and CDR2: MNHEY, SVGAGI. This CDR3 has 15 amino acids. This chain's CDR3 is CASSFKGLQNEKLFF. The DNA of the CDR3 is TGTGCCAGCAGTTTTAAAGGACTGCAGAATGAAAAACTGTTTTTT.

Details on this clone: Other DNA variants within this sample encode the same CDR3. The genes are TRBV19 and TRBJ1-3; TRBD1 is a possible D gene (5 bases). Trimming took 8 bases from V and 0 from J, leaving 14 bases between them. This CDR3 is built from 15 residues. Germline V gene lookup returns CDR1 LNHDA and CDR2 SQIVND (reference sequence). CDR3 amino acids: CASRRGGDSGNTIYF. CDR3 bases: TGTGCCAGTCGGAGAGGAGGGGACTCTGGAAACACCATATATTTT.